These 28 T cell receptor beta chains came from one sample sequenced in a study of cytomegalovirus exposure and HLA in healthy donors. Vbeta (60) and Jbeta (13) primers were used in the PCR. The table came from immunoSEQ multiplex PCR; TCRdb's copy has only in-frame clones and leaves some out. The table records some 160,000 clones, over 80% of them present only once. Sample: PBMCs. These receptors were taken from a woman aged 18 to 35 in good health and CMV-seronegative.

The genes are TRBV18 and TRBJ1-5, with TRBD1 matching 11 bases. The V gene end was trimmed by 1 base and the J gene end by 2 bases; junction bases not matched to a gene: 10. This CDR3 region has 19 residues. Per the germline V gene, CDR1 is KGHSH and CDR2 is LQKENI. Here the CDR3 DNA reads TGTGCCAGCTCACCACGAGGGACAGGGGGTCATTCTGGCAATCAGCCCCAGCATTTT. Translation: CASSPRGTGGHSGNQPQHF.

The chain carries TRBV5-6 and TRBJ2-3; TRBD2 matches 7 bases. Losses at the gene ends were 0 bases for V and 13 bases for J; bases not matched to a gene: 8. CDR1 and CDR2 (germline): SGHDT, YYEEEE. This CDR3 has 13 amino acids. The CDR3 sequence is CASSLAGVAGKYF. The CDR3 DNA sequence: TGTGCCAGCAGCTTGGCTGGGGTAGCGGGCAAGTATTTT.

The CDR3, as DNA: TGTGCCAGCAGTCCCCCGGGTTGGCCCTACAATGAGCAGTTCTTC. Translating gives CASSPPGWPYNEQFF. V usage is TRBV27 and J usage is TRBJ2-1; D unresolved. This CDR3 comprises 15 residues. Germline CDR1 is MNHEY and CDR2 is SMNVEV (reference sequence). V was cut by 5 bases and J by 2 bases, with 13 bases left in between.

The rearrangement joins TRBV6-4 to TRBJ2-3; 8 bases align to TRBD2. The V gene end was trimmed by 6 bases and the J gene end by 6 bases; junction bases not matched to a gene: 11. The CDR3 runs to 15 residues. The V gene's germline CDR1 is MRHNA and CDR2 SNTAGT. The CDR3 region has the DNA TGTGCCAGCAGCGCCGAGTCGGGGGGGCCCGATACGCAGTATTTT. This encodes CASSAESGGPDTQYF.

J is TRBJ2-3 and V is TRBV19, with 10 bases aligning to TRBD2. Trimming removed 1 base from V and 5 bases from J; junction bases left unmatched: 6. This CDR3 has 16 amino acids. Germline CDR1 LNHDA, CDR2 SQIVND (reference sequence). The CDR3, as DNA: TGTGCCAGTAGTATAGCGAAGCGGGGGGGCCTAGATACGCAGTATTTT. Translating it yields CASSIAKRGGLDTQYF.

This clone was recorded a few times. The chain is built from TRBV7-3 and TRBJ2-2, with TRBD1 as a possible D gene (5 bases). V gave up 1 base and J gave up 6 bases, with 12 bases separating them. Germline CDR1 SGHTA, CDR2 FQGTGA. The CDR3 has 15 residues. The chain's CDR3 is CASSLKGREAGELFF. CDR3 in DNA: TGTGCCAGCAGCTTAAAGGGCAGGGAAGCCGGGGAGCTGTTTTTT.

The chain recombines TRBV15 with TRBJ1-2; D uncertain. Trimming removed 0 bases at V and 4 bases at J, with 9 bases between. The CDR3 has 14 residues. Germline assignment: CDR1 LNHNV and CDR2 YYDKDF (reference sequence). CDR3 nucleotides: TGTGCCACCAGCAGAGATCGGGTCCGCTATGGCTACACCTTC. Protein sequence: CATSRDRVRYGYTF.

The chain's CDR3 is CASSVYRGEAQYF. As DNA, the CDR3 is TGTGCCAGCAGTGTGTACCGGGGGGAGGCGCAGTATTTT. The chain joins TRBV2 to TRBJ2-3, with TRBD2 identical over 7 bases. This CDR3 spans 13 amino acids. The V gene's germline CDR1 is SNHLY and CDR2 FYNNEI. Germline trimming cut 4 bases from V and 10 bases from J; bases unmatched to any gene: 8.

This chain uses TRBV4-1 with TRBJ2-4, with D maybe TRBD2 (6 bases). CDR3 length equals 14 residues. Trimming pared 5 bases from V and 8 bases from J, leaving 16 bases between. Germline CDR1 and CDR2: MGHRA and YSYEKL. The CDR3 loop reads CASSVRESLDIQYF. The CDR3 DNA follows: TGCGCCAGCAGCGTACGGGAGAGTCTAGACATTCAGTACTTC.

This chain uses TRBV6-6 with TRBJ2-3; TRBD2 matches 11 bases. The CDR3 covers 16 residues. Germline CDR1 is MNHNY and CDR2 is SVGAGI (reference sequence). Trimming removed 6 bases from V and 1 base from J; junction bases left unmatched: 6. CDR3 sequence reads: CASRDTSGGRTDTQYF. The CDR3 bases are TGTGCCAGCAGGGATACTAGCGGGGGCCGCACAGATACGCAGTATTTT.

This chain connects TRBV5-1 to TRBJ1-1, with 7 nucleotides matching TRBD1. The CDR3 has 15 residues. The germline CDR1 and CDR2 sequences are SGHRS and YFSETQ. The ends lost 0 bases at V and 1 base at J; junction bases unmatched: 3. CDR3 nucleotide sequence: TGCGCCAGCAGCTTGGGTGGGACAGAGAACACTGAAGCTTTCTTT. Translation gives CASSLGGTENTEAFF.

This clone was seen only once. As DNA, the CDR3 is TGTGCCAGCAGATACGCCAGGCGCAGGCACGCCCTTAACTATGGCTACACCTTC. It yields the protein CASRYARRRHALNYGYTF. The chain combines TRBV27 with TRBJ1-2; D remains unclear. The CDR3 covers 18 residues. V lost 6 bases and J 1 base, leaving 24 bases between the germline ends. CDR1 MNHEY and CDR2 SMNVEV come from the germline V gene (reference sequence).

This chain links TRBV7-9 with TRBJ1-1; possibly TRBD1 for D (5 bases). Trimming cost V 3 bases and J 3 bases, with 20 bases left between them. This CDR3 has 17 amino acids. Germline V gene data show CDR1 as SEHNR and CDR2 as FQNEAQ (reference sequence). CDR3 nucleotide sequence: TGTGCCAGCAGCTTTGGCGTGGGGAGGAGGGGTGACACTGAAGCTTTCTTT. Its protein is CASSFGVGRRGDTEAFF.

This clone was observed once. This rearrangement joins TRBV4-2 to TRBJ1-1, with 8 bases aligning to TRBD1. CDR1 is LGHNA, CDR2 YNFKEQ, per germline. CDR3 length equals 13 residues. V was pared by 6 bases and J by 6 bases, with 6 bases of the junction left unmatched. The chain's CDR3 is CASRLDRAPEAFF. The CDR3 nucleotides read TGTGCCAGCAGGTTGGACAGGGCCCCTGAAGCTTTCTTT.

The rearrangement joins TRBV6-1 to TRBJ1-2, with TRBD1 matching over 9 bases. This CDR3 is 14 amino acids long. CDR1 MNHNS and CDR2 SASEGT come from the germline V gene. J lost 4 bases, V lost 4 bases, and 4 bases had no gene match. The DNA for the CDR3 is TGTGCCAGCAGTGTTGAGACAGGGGGCTATGGCTACACCTTC. Translated, it gives CASSVETGGYGYTF.

This clone was recorded only once. The V call is TRBV30, the J call TRBJ2-7; 13 bases are a match to TRBD2. V was pared by 3 bases and J by 2 bases, with 4 bases of the junction left unmatched. There are 15 residues in the CDR3. Germline lookup yields CDR1 GTSNPN and CDR2 SVGIG (reference sequence). This CDR3 is CAWRVGTSGTYEQYF. For the CDR3, the DNA is TGTGCCTGGAGGGTTGGGACTAGCGGGACCTACGAGCAGTACTTC.

This clone showed up just a few times. This chain links TRBV5-4 with TRBJ2-7, with D maybe TRBD2 (5 bases). This CDR3 has 14 amino acids. Germline V gives CDR1 SGHNT, CDR2 YYREEE (reference sequence). Trimming took off 6 bases at V and 3 bases at J, with 16 bases between the two ends. CDR3: CASTVSGWGYEQYF. DNA of the CDR3: TGTGCCAGCACAGTTTCGGGGTGGGGCTACGAGCAGTACTTC.

A few counts support this clone. The chain uses TRBV2 and TRBJ1-1, with a possible D match to TRBD1 (6 bases). V shed 2 bases and J shed 5 bases, with 24 bases lying between them. CDR3 length: 18 amino acids. Germline V gene data show CDR1 as SNHLY and CDR2 as FYNNEI. CDR3 DNA: TGTGCCAGCAGTGAATCCGTACCGGGACAAGGCCCCCAAACTGAAGCTTTCTTT. As protein: CASSESVPGQGPQTEAFF.

This rearrangement joins TRBV9 to TRBJ2-5; no definite D call. V was trimmed by 1 base and J by 2 bases, leaving 15 bases between them. The germline V gene has CDR1 SGDLS and CDR2 YYNGEE. The CDR3 is made up of 16 amino acids. The DNA of the CDR3 is TGTGCCAGCAGCGTATCGCAGGCGCCCCTTCAAGAGACCCAGTACTTC. Protein sequence: CASSVSQAPLQETQYF.

This clone showed up just a few times. V and J are TRBV9 and TRBJ2-3; D may be TRBD2 (6 bases). V dropped 4 bases and J dropped 0 bases, with 12 bases sitting between them. The CDR3 has 15 residues. Germline CDR1 and CDR2: SGDLS and YYNGEE. CDR3 residues: CASSPGVASTDTQYF. CDR3 coding DNA: TGTGCCAGCAGCCCGGGGGTAGCTAGCACAGATACGCAGTATTTT. The variable domain in full, completed from reference TRBV9 and TRBJ2-3, reads DSGVTQTPKHLITATGQRVTLRCSPRSGDLSVYWYQQSLDQGLQFLIQYYNGEERAKGNILERFSAQQFPDLHSELNLSSLELGDSALYFCASSPGVASTDTQYFGPGTRLTVL.

V and J are TRBV14 and TRBJ1-1, with D perhaps TRBD1 (5 bases). The CDR3 spans 13 residues. Germline CDR1 reads SGHDN; CDR2 reads FVKESK. The ends were cut back, 0 bases at V and 11 bases at J, with 13 bases in the middle. CDR3 coding DNA: TGTGCCAGCAGCCAAGAGGTCCCAGGGAGGGCTTTCTTT. Amino acid sequence: CASSQEVPGRAFF.

J is TRBJ1-1 and V is TRBV25-1; 7 bases line up with TRBD1. V gave up 1 base and J gave up 5 bases; unmatched junction bases: 10. Germline V lookup: CDR1 MGHDK, CDR2 SYGVNS. CDR3 length: 16 amino acids. The CDR3 nucleotides are TGTGCCAGCAGTGAATTAGGAGGGGGCACGGGGACTGAAGCTTTCTTT. This gives the protein CASSELGGGTGTEAFF.

Details on this clone: The sample has other DNA sequences that encode this CDR3 too. V is TRBV30 and J is TRBJ1-5; 7 nucleotides line up with TRBD1. The trim removed 0 bases at V and 7 bases at J, leaving 3 bases unmatched. In germline, CDR1 is GTSNPN, CDR2 SVGIG (reference sequence). The CDR3 covers 13 residues. The CDR3 region is CAWSVQGSQPQHF. CDR3 nucleotide sequence: TGTGCCTGGAGTGTACAGGGGAGCCAGCCCCAGCATTTT. The variable domain in full, with the rest retrieved from reference TRBV30 and TRBJ1-5, is SQTIHQWPATLVQPVGSPLSLECTVEGTSNPNLYWYRQAAGRGLQLLFYSVGIGQISSEVPQNLSASRPQDRQFILSSKKLLLSDSGFYLCAWSVQGSQPQHFGDGTRLSIL.

The chain links TRBV10-3 to TRBJ1-2; weak D call: TRBD1 (6 bases). The CDR3 has 13 amino acids. Germline loops: CDR1 ENHRY, CDR2 SYGVKD. V gave up 7 bases and J gave up 2 bases, with 11 bases separating them. This chain's CDR3 is CAIMQTGNYGYTF. In DNA, the CDR3 is TGTGCCATCATGCAAACAGGGAACTATGGCTACACCTTC.

This chain connects TRBV2 to TRBJ2-3, with 7 bases fitting TRBD1. V lost 6 bases to trimming and J lost 3 bases; unmatched junction nucleotides: 12. The CDR3 extends over 16 amino acids. Germline V gene sequence: CDR1 SNHLY, CDR2 FYNNEI. CDR3 sequence (DNA): TGTGCCAGCAGGGCTACTACAGGGGTGGGTACAGATACGCAGTATTTT. Its protein is CASRATTGVGTDTQYF. The full variable domain, its missing parts supplied by reference TRBV2 and TRBJ2-3, is EPEVTQTPSHQVTQMGQEVILRCVPISNHLYFYWYRQILGQKVEFLVSFYNNEISEKSEIFDDQFSVERPDGSNFTLKIRSTKLEDSAMYFCASRATTGVGTDTQYFGPGTRLTVL.

The genes are TRBV28 and TRBJ1-2; 9 bases align to TRBD1. CDR3 size: 15 residues. V shed 11 bases and J 4 bases; nucleotides not matched to a gene: 14. CDR1 MDHEN and CDR2 SYDVKM come from the germline V gene. CDR3 residues: CAVTSGQGAIYGYTF. The CDR3 DNA is TGTGCCGTAACCTCGGGACAGGGTGCGATCTATGGCTACACCTTC.

With respect to this clone: The identical CDR3 is also encoded by other nucleotide sequences in the sample. The chain uses TRBV6-1 and TRBJ2-3, with 11 nucleotides matching TRBD2. Germline trimming cut 3 bases from V and 0 bases from J; bases unmatched to any gene: 2. CDR1 is MNHNS, CDR2 SASEGT, per germline. This CDR3 has 16 residues. CDR3 region: CASSETSGVSTDTQYF. The CDR3 DNA reads as TGTGCCAGCAGTGAGACTAGCGGGGTTAGCACAGATACGCAGTATTTT.

The rearrangement uses TRBV11-2 and TRBJ1-6; the D gene is possibly TRBD1 (6 bases). Germline-derived CDR1 and CDR2 are SGHAT and FQNNGV. CDR3 length: 14 amino acids. With 4 bases removed from V and 6 bases from J, the gap between germline ends came to 10 bases. In nucleotides, the CDR3 is TGTGCCAGCAGCTCCGGACAGCGTAATTCACCCCTCCACTTT. Its translation is CASSSGQRNSPLHF.